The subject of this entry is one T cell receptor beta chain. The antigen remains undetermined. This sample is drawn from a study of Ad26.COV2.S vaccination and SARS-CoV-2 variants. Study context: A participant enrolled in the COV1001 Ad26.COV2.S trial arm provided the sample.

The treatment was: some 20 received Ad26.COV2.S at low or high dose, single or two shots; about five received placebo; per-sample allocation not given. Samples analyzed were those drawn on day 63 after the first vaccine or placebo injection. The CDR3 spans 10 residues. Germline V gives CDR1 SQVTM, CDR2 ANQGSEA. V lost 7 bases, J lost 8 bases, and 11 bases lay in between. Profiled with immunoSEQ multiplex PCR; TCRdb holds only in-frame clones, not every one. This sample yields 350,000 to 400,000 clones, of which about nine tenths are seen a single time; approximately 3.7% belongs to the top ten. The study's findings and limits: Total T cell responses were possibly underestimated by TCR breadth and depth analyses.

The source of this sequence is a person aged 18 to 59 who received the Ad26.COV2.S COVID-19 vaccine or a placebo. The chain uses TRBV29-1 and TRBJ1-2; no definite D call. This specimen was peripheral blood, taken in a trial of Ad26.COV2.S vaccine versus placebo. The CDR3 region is CSAREDGYTF. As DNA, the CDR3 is TGCAGCGCTAGGGAGGACGGCTACACCTTC.